The next 26 T cell receptor beta chains were all read from a single sample in a study of T cell repertoires in ileal Crohn's disease. Profiled with immunoSEQ multiplex PCR; TCRdb holds only in-frame clones, not every one. The table records over 25,000 clones, about four fifths of them present only once. The sequencing sample was made of ileal tissue. Receptor source: an adult with Crohn's disease.

The chain joins TRBV23-1 to TRBJ2-7, with a weak D call TRBD2 (5 bases). TRBV23-1 qualifies as an ORF whose function is uncertain. The CDR3 is made up of 12 amino acids. V shed 10 bases and J shed 2 bases, with 12 bases lying between them. This CDR3 reads CATVDGAYEQYF. The CDR3 bases are TGCGCCACTGTAGACGGGGCCTACGAGCAGTACTTC.

This chain joins TRBV27 and TRBJ2-6; 9 bases agree with TRBD1. Germline V CDR1 and CDR2: MNHEY, SMNVEV (reference sequence). Trimming cost V 2 bases and J 2 bases; bases outside gene matches: 7. CDR3 length: 18 amino acids. CDR3 nucleotides: TGTGCCAGCAGTTTAGGCCCTACAGGGGGCGCTGGGGCCAACGTCCTGACTTTC. It specifies CASSLGPTGGAGANVLTF. Supplemented by reference TRBV27 and TRBJ2-6, the full variable domain reads EAQVTQNPRYLITVTGKKLTVTCSQNMNHEYMSWYRQDPGLGLRQIYYSMNVEVTDKGDVPEGYKVSRKEKRNFPLILESPSPNQTSLYFCASSLGPTGGAGANVLTFGAGSRLTVL.

This clone has a single count. The chain joins TRBV7-9 to TRBJ1-2; no definite D call. The CDR3 is 11 residues long. The V gene's germline CDR1 is SEHNR and CDR2 FQNEAQ (reference sequence). Trimming removed 4 bases at V and 7 bases at J, with 7 bases between. The CDR3 loop reads CASSSPGGYTF. As DNA, the CDR3 is TGTGCCAGCAGCTCCCCGGGTGGCTACACCTTC.

The CDR3 spells CASSRYGGGGEQYF. The CDR3 nucleotides read TGTGCCAGCAGCCGTTATGGGGGCGGCGGCGAGCAGTACTTC. The chain recombines TRBV7-3 with TRBJ2-7, with D possibly TRBD1 on 6 matching bases. The CDR3 sequence is 14 residues long. Germline CDR1 and CDR2: SGHTA and FQGTGA. Trimming removed 5 bases from V and 6 bases from J, with 17 bases in between.

The rearrangement links TRBV7-9 to TRBJ2-7; TRBD2 aligns across 9 bases. The length of the CDR3 is 15 residues. CDR1 is SEHNR and CDR2 is FQNEAQ in the germline V gene (reference sequence). V was pared by 2 bases and J by 2 bases, with 4 bases of the junction left unmatched. The CDR3 loop reads CASSLSLAGAYEQYF. The CDR3 DNA reads TGTGCCAGCAGCTTATCACTAGCGGGTGCCTACGAGCAGTACTTC.

The chain combines TRBV5-1 with TRBJ2-3, with 9 bases lining up with TRBD1. The trim removed 3 bases at V and 3 bases at J, leaving 5 bases unmatched. Germline V gives CDR1 SGHRS, CDR2 YFSETQ. The CDR3 spans 15 residues. DNA for the CDR3: TGCGCCAGCAGCTCGGGACAGGGTCCAACAGATACGCAGTATTTT. It specifies CASSSGQGPTDTQYF.

The V gene is TRBV11-2, the J gene TRBJ2-1, with D possibly matching TRBD1 (7 bases). The CDR3 is 15 amino acids. Germline V gives CDR1 SGHAT, CDR2 FQNNGV. Between the trimmed V and J ends, which lost 6 bases and 2 bases, there was a span of 14 bases. This CDR3 is CASREGAWAYNEQFF. The CDR3 DNA reads TGTGCCAGCAGGGAGGGGGCCTGGGCCTACAATGAGCAGTTCTTC. Based on the CDR3 plus reference TRBV11-2 and TRBJ2-1, the full variable domain is EAGVAQSPRYKIIEKRQSVAFWCNPISGHATLYWYQQILGQGPKLLIQFQNNGVVDDSQLPKDRFSAERLKGVDSTLKIQPAKLEDSAVYLCASREGAWAYNEQFFGPGTRLTVL.

The V and J genes are TRBV30 and TRBJ2-2; D perhaps matches TRBD1 (7 bases). The CDR3 has 15 amino acids. Germline V gene sequence: CDR1 GTSNPN, CDR2 SVGIG (reference sequence). V was clipped by 2 bases and J by 3 bases, with 13 bases between them. The CDR3 DNA follows: TGTGCCTGGAGTCAGGGGGGCCTTGACACCGGGGAGCTGTTTTTT. Protein product: CAWSQGGLDTGELFF.

Here the CDR3 DNA reads TGCGCCAGCAGCCAAGGACAGGGTTGGTACGAGCAGTACTTC. Amino acids: CASSQGQGWYEQYF. The V gene is TRBV4-1, the J gene TRBJ2-7; 7 bases line up with TRBD1. Losses at the gene ends were 1 base for V and 4 bases for J; bases not matched to a gene: 4. This CDR3 spans 14 amino acids. Germline lookup yields CDR1 MGHRA and CDR2 YSYEKL.

The V and J genes are TRBV30 and TRBJ1-3; 7 bases fit TRBD1. Germline lookup yields CDR1 GTSNPN and CDR2 SVGIG (reference sequence). V lost 5 bases, J lost 8 bases, and 15 bases stayed unmatched. The CDR3 is 15 amino acids. CDR3 coding DNA: TGTGCCTGGGGAAGGGGATCCGGGACAGCGGACACCATATATTTT. Its translation is CAWGRGSGTADTIYF.

J is TRBJ2-5 and V is TRBV18, with TRBD1 as a possible D gene (6 bases). The J call is uncertain, as TRBJ2-7 better fits the DNA end. Germline assignment: CDR1 KGHSH and CDR2 LQKENI. The CDR3 consists of 15 residues. CDR3 coding DNA: TGTGCCAGCTCAAAAGGACAGCTCTATAACTACGAGCAGTACTTC. Protein: CASSKGQLYNYEQYF.

This chain uses TRBV5-4 with TRBJ1-1, with D possibly matching TRBD1 (6 bases). CDR1 and CDR2 from the germline V gene are SGHNT and YYREEE (reference sequence). The CDR3 loop spans 14 amino acids. Trimming removed 4 bases from V and 2 bases from J, with 12 bases in between. The CDR3, as DNA: TGTGCCAGCAGCCCTACAGGGAGTAACACTGAAGCTTTCTTT. Protein sequence: CASSPTGSNTEAFF.

The chain is built from TRBV5-1 and TRBJ1-4; D is ambiguous. V was clipped by 4 bases and J by 5 bases, with 12 bases between them. The CDR3 covers 14 residues. CDR1 and CDR2 from the germline V gene are SGHRS and YFSETQ. CDR3 region: CASSHDGRNEKLFF. The CDR3 coding sequence is TGCGCCAGCAGCCACGACGGGAGGAATGAAAAACTGTTTTTT.

This clone occurred once. The J gene is TRBJ2-7, the V gene TRBV19, with D perhaps matching TRBD1 (5 bases). This CDR3 spans 16 amino acids. Germline-derived CDR1 and CDR2 are LNHDA and SQIVND (reference sequence). V was trimmed by 9 bases and J by 0 bases, leaving 21 bases between them. The CDR3 reads CASRPRASFSSYEQYF. The DNA of the CDR3 is TGTGCCAGCCGACCCAGGGCATCTTTTAGCTCCTACGAGCAGTACTTC.

This chain links TRBV11-1 with TRBJ1-1; D is uncertain. The CDR3 runs 13 residues. From germline, CDR1 is SGHAT and CDR2 FQDESV (reference sequence). The ends were cut back, 5 bases at V and 7 bases at J, with 14 bases in the middle. Written as DNA, the CDR3 is TGTGCCAGCAGCCCACCTAACCTGCTTGAAGCTTTCTTT. It specifies CASSPPNLLEAFF.

The rearrangement uses TRBV29-1 and TRBJ1-2, with TRBD1 as a possible D gene (6 bases). The germline V and J ends were trimmed by 5 bases and 1 base, with 14 bases remaining between them. Germline values: CDR1 SQVTM, CDR2 ANQGSEA. The CDR3 extends over 14 amino acids. In DNA, the CDR3 is TGCAGCGTTTCCCCCCAGGGGCTTAACTATGGCTACACCTTC. Its translation: CSVSPQGLNYGYTF.

This clone was observed a few times. V usage is TRBV5-1 and J usage is TRBJ2-3; the D gene is possibly TRBD2 (6 bases). CDR1 SGHRS and CDR2 YFSETQ come from the germline V gene. This CDR3 has 15 residues. V was shortened by 0 bases and J by 4 bases, with 12 bases between the two germline ends. CDR3 region: CASSLAIAAADTQYF. The CDR3 DNA reads as TGCGCCAGCAGCTTGGCCATAGCGGCTGCAGATACGCAGTATTTT.

This clone was found a few times. The chain has TRBV5-1 and TRBJ2-1; 8 bases are a match to TRBD2. Per the germline V gene, CDR1 is SGHRS and CDR2 is YFSETQ. The CDR3 has 15 amino acids. J was trimmed by 5 bases and V by 5 bases; bases with no gene match: 9. The CDR3 loop is CASSKEAGGHNEQFF. The CDR3 DNA reads TGCGCCAGCAGTAAGGAGGCGGGGGGCCACAATGAGCAGTTCTTC. The variable domain in full, completed from reference TRBV5-1 and TRBJ2-1, reads KAGVTQTPRYLIKTRGQQVTLSCSPISGHRSVSWYQQTPGQGLQFLFEYFSETQRNKGNFPGRFSGRQFSNSRSEMNVSTLELGDSALYLCASSKEAGGHNEQFFGPGTRLTVL.

The chain carries TRBV6-7 and TRBJ1-6, with unresolved D. TRBV6-7 is marked as an open reading frame, function uncertain. The V end lost 2 bases, the J end lost 6 bases, and 8 bases lay between the germline ends. This CDR3 has 14 residues. The DNA for the CDR3 is TGTGCCAGCAGTTACGCCGGGAGTAATTCACCCCTCCACTTT. It codes for CASSYAGSNSPLHF.

This chain connects TRBV6-6 to TRBJ2-1, with 9 nucleotides matching TRBD2. The CDR3 is 14 amino acids. Germline CDR1 reads MNHNY; CDR2 reads SVGAGI (reference sequence). Losses at the gene ends were 7 bases for V and 4 bases for J; bases not matched to a gene: 5. The CDR3 sequence: CASNERGAYNEQFF. In nucleotides, the CDR3 is TGTGCCAGCAACGAGCGGGGGGCTTACAATGAGCAGTTCTTC.

This chain uses TRBV2 with TRBJ2-7; 7 bases align to TRBD2. Germline CDR1 and CDR2: SNHLY and FYNNEI. J gave up 0 bases and V 4 bases, and 3 bases lay outside the gene matches. This CDR3 has 14 amino acids. The CDR3 region is CASSGGTISYEQYF. The CDR3 coding sequence is TGTGCCAGCAGTGGAGGGACTATCTCCTACGAGCAGTACTTC.

CDR3 bases: TGTGCCAGCGGGGGGATTTCTAACTATGGCTACACCTTC. It is translated as CASGGISNYGYTF. This chain joins TRBV2 and TRBJ1-2; a possible D gene is TRBD1 (5 bases). The V gene lost 8 bases and the J gene lost 0 bases, with 10 bases spanning the gap. The CDR3 is made up of 13 amino acids. Germline V gene lookup returns CDR1 SNHLY and CDR2 FYNNEI.

The chain is built from TRBV6-5 and TRBJ2-1; TRBD2 agrees at 8 bases. The length of the CDR3 is 16 residues. Germline V gene lookup returns CDR1 MNHEY and CDR2 SVGAGI. V dropped 2 bases and J dropped 5; count of bases not matched to a gene: 8. The chain's CDR3 is CASSYLSGRGHNEQFF. The CDR3 bases are TGTGCCAGCAGTTACCTCAGCGGGAGAGGGCACAATGAGCAGTTCTTC.

This sequence joins TRBV7-2 and TRBJ1-5, with TRBD1 matching over 11 bases. The CDR3 has 15 residues. Trimming removed 5 bases from V and 7 bases from J; junction bases left unmatched: 7. CDR1 and CDR2 (germline): SGHTA, FQGNSA. CDR3 DNA sequence: TGTGCCAGCAGCAAAAGGACAGGGGGCAGGCAGCCCCAGCATTTT. It translates to CASSKRTGGRQPQHF. The variable domain in full, completed from reference TRBV7-2 and TRBJ1-5, reads GAGVSQSPSNKVTEKGKDVELRCDPISGHTALYWYRQSLGQGLEFLIYFQGNSAPDKSGLPSDRFSAERTGGSVSTLTIQRTQQEDSAVYLCASSKRTGGRQPQHFGDGTRLSIL.

The chain links TRBV11-2 to TRBJ1-2, with D maybe TRBD1 (6 bases). Looked up from germline, CDR1 is SGHAT and CDR2 is FQNNGV. The length of the CDR3 is 13 residues. V was cut by 3 bases and J by 8 bases, with 13 bases left in between. The CDR3 sequence is CASSFTSGEGYTF. The CDR3 DNA follows: TGTGCCAGCAGCTTCACCTCAGGGGAAGGCTACACCTTC.

The chain combines TRBV27 with TRBJ2-7; a weak D match, TRBD2 (5 bases). From germline, CDR1 is MNHEY and CDR2 SMNVEV (reference sequence). Trimming took 6 bases from V and 1 from J, leaving 16 bases between them. The CDR3 loop spans 15 amino acids. The CDR3 DNA is TGTGCCAGCAGCCCCCGACTCTCGGGATCCTACGAGCAGTACTTC. Translated, it gives CASSPRLSGSYEQYF.